Following are 13 T cell receptor beta chains from one sample sequenced in a study of blood T cell repertoires in COVID-19. Using immunoSEQ multiplex PCR, the repertoire was profiled, and TCRdb retains in-frame clones only, with some absent. The sample contains over 70,000 clones, 78% of which appear only once. The material sequenced was peripheral blood. These receptors all come from a man between 65 and 80 years old with COVID-19, enrolled during active disease.

Written as DNA, the CDR3 is TGTGCCAGCAGCAAGGACAGGGACTATGGCTACACCTTC. Its translation is CASSKDRDYGYTF. The rearrangement uses TRBV6-2 or TRBV6-3 and TRBJ1-2; TRBD1 aligns across 8 bases. The germline V gene encodes CDR1 MNHEY and CDR2 SVGEGT. This CDR3 spans 13 amino acids. Losses at the gene ends were 6 bases for V and 3 bases for J; bases not matched to a gene: 3.

V is TRBV2 and J is TRBJ2-7; D gene ambiguous. Deletions cut 5 bases from V and 6 bases from J, with 17 bases between. The germline CDR1 and CDR2 sequences are SNHLY and FYNNEI. The CDR3 is 14 residues long. CDR3 residues: CASSIQPMSAEQYF. CDR3 nucleotide sequence: TGTGCCAGCAGTATACAGCCTATGTCTGCCGAGCAGTACTTC.

The rearrangement joins TRBV4-2 to TRBJ1-1; 7 positions agree with TRBD1. This CDR3 has 15 residues. Germline V lookup: CDR1 LGHNA, CDR2 YNFKEQ. V lost 1 base, J lost 1 base, and 3 bases stayed unmatched. Here the CDR3 reads CASSQGQGPNTEAFF. The CDR3 DNA is TGTGCCAGCAGCCAAGGACAGGGCCCGAACACTGAAGCTTTCTTT.

This rearrangement joins TRBV5-6 to TRBJ2-3; possibly TRBD1 for D (5 bases). This CDR3 is built from 15 residues. V was trimmed by 3 bases and J by 6 bases, leaving 17 bases between them. Germline-derived CDR1 and CDR2 are SGHDT and YYEEEE. The CDR3 nucleotides are TGTGCCAGCAGCTCGCAGGGTGGTTCCAGGGATACGCAGTATTTT. Translation: CASSSQGGSRDTQYF.

The rearrangement joins TRBV6-6 to TRBJ2-1, with TRBD1 matching over 8 bases. The CDR3 loop spans 12 amino acids. Germline CDR1 MNHNY, CDR2 SVGAGI (reference sequence). The junction had 8 bases not matched to a gene; V was cut back by 5 bases and J by 14 bases. In DNA, the CDR3 is TGTGCCAGCAGTAAGCCGGGACAGGTCGAGTTCTTC. Protein: CASSKPGQVEFF.

V usage is TRBV28 and J usage is TRBJ1-1; D remains unclear. The germline CDR1 and CDR2 sequences are MDHEN and SYDVKM. V gave up 1 base and J gave up 1 base, with 13 bases separating them. The CDR3 sequence is 16 residues long. The CDR3 region has the DNA TGTGCCAGCAGTTTATTAGGGTATGGAGGGAACACTGAAGCTTTCTTT. It translates to CASSLLGYGGNTEAFF.

The chain employs TRBV29-1 and TRBJ2-3; 8 positions agree with TRBD2. J gave up 6 bases and V 3 bases, and 8 bases lay outside the gene matches. The germline V gene has CDR1 SQVTM and CDR2 ANQGSEA. This CDR3 has 14 residues. CDR3 residues: CSVERGLGVDTQYF. In nucleotides, the CDR3 is TGCAGCGTTGAGAGGGGACTAGGGGTGGATACGCAGTATTTT.

This chain joins TRBV15 and TRBJ1-2, with 7 bases aligning to TRBD1. The CDR3 runs to 14 residues. V was clipped by 1 base and J by 5 bases; unmatched bases: 4. CDR1 and CDR2 from the germline V gene are LNHNV and YYDKDF (reference sequence). CDR3 loop: CATSRGEQGYGYTF. The CDR3 DNA sequence: TGTGCCACCAGCAGAGGGGAACAGGGGTATGGCTACACCTTC.

CDR3 amino acids: CASSEQTDTQYF. The CDR3 bases are TGTGCCAGCAGTGAACAAACAGATACGCAGTATTTT. J is TRBJ2-3 and V is TRBV2, with unresolved D. V lost 2 bases to trimming and J lost 3 bases, with 3 bases between them. The CDR3 length is 12 residues. Germline CDR1 SNHLY, CDR2 FYNNEI.

This clone was counted a few times. The rearrangement joins TRBV2 to TRBJ1-2; D uncertain. This CDR3 spans 14 amino acids. V dropped 9 bases and J dropped 6 bases, with 20 bases sitting between them. Germline V lookup: CDR1 SNHLY, CDR2 FYNNEI. CDR3 sequence reads: CARREQVYSDGYTF. The CDR3 bases are TGTGCCAGAAGAGAGCAGGTTTATAGCGATGGCTACACCTTC.

This chain links TRBV7-3 with TRBJ1-2; no clear D gene. V was shortened by 0 bases and J by 6 bases, with 8 bases between the two germline ends. This CDR3 comprises 13 residues. CDR1 is SGHTA, CDR2 FQGTGA, per germline. The CDR3 DNA sequence: TGTGCCAGCAGCTTAACGCGGGAGGATGGCTACACCTTC. Translating gives CASSLTREDGYTF.

V is TRBV7-6 and J is TRBJ1-6; possible D gene TRBD1, 5 bases. The V end was cut by 5 bases, the J end by 10 bases, with 18 bases between. The CDR3 has 15 amino acids. Germline CDR1 and CDR2: SGHVS and FNYEAQ. CDR3 sequence reads: CASSPEGLLRSPLHF. In DNA, the CDR3 is TGTGCCAGCAGCCCCGAGGGACTACTTCGGTCACCCCTCCACTTT.

In DNA, the CDR3 is TGTGCCAGTAGTGTGACTCGGATCTATAGCAATCAGCCCCAGCATTTT. Amino acids: CASSVTRIYSNQPQHF. The rearrangement links TRBV19 to TRBJ1-5; the D is unclear. Per the germline V gene, CDR1 is LNHDA and CDR2 is SQIVND (reference sequence). CDR3 length equals 16 residues. Between the trimmed V and J ends, which lost 5 bases and 0 bases, there was a span of 14 bases. Supplemented by reference TRBV19 and TRBJ1-5, the full variable domain reads DGGITQSPKYLFRKEGQNVTLSCEQNLNHDAMYWYRQDPGQGLRLIYYSQIVNDFQKGDIAEGYSVSREKKESFPLTVTSAQKNPTAFYLCASSVTRIYSNQPQHFGDGTRLSIL.